This T cell receptor beta chain was found in a study of molecular identifiers for immune sequencing clone quantification. Study-wide context: In the replicates, RNA derived from around 20,000 or 99,000 naive CD8 cells was divided into five parts, and four were sequenced. The study, taken as a whole, reports: Barcode-sharing identical TCR molecules could underestimate highly expanded clone sizes.

TCRdb reprocessed the PCR reads with MiXCR, giving one entry per CDR3 protein. The sample includes approximately 670,000 distinct CDR3 sequences, less than 20% of them seen just once. About this clonotype: Its antigen is unidentified. Germline and junction disagree at one end, which may indicate a read error.

Libraries of naive CD8 T cells were made from around 20,000 to 1,000,000 sorted cells. They used 10%, 30% or 50% RNA. Naive CD8 T cells were sorted as CD8+CD4-CCR7+CD45RA+. The CDR3 spans 15 residues. Germline V lookup: CDR1 SEHNR, CDR2 FQNEAQ (reference sequence). V and J are TRBV7-9 and TRBJ2-2, with a possible D match to TRBD2 (5 bases). Sequenced material: naive CD8+ T cells from blood, with Jurkat cell RNA spiked in. Subset here: FACS-sorted CD8+CD4-CCR7+CD45RA+ naive T cells. This TCR was sampled from a human donor in good health. Some libraries in this study had Jurkat cell RNA spiked in. CDR3 region: CASSLLRQNTGELLF. Here the CDR3 DNA reads TGTGCCAGCAGCTTACTCAGGCAGAACACCGGGGAGCTGCTTTTT.